This is a list of T cell receptor beta chains from one sample in a study of T cell repertoires in cytomegalovirus infection. TCRdb re-called the reads through MiXCR, storing one row per CDR3 protein. The sample includes around 530,000 distinct CDR3 sequences, about 30% of them seen just once. The sample comprised PBMCs. Source of these receptors: a human donor in good health (CMV status not recorded). Some clones in this sample may be carry-over from other donors' samples. Each CDR3 is given with its conserved first and last residue. Fields, in order: V gene, J gene, D gene, clone size, CDR3 protein, CDR3 DNA. A D gene is named only where the DNA matches it firmly. Clone size is given for some rows only: seen once, a few or many times, or a class if the clone is expanded.

>TRBV27|TRBJ2-2|.|few
CASKGVSTNTGELFF
TGTGCCAGCAAAGGAGTTTCGACGAACACCGGGGAGCTGTTTTTT
>TRBV12-5|TRBJ2-5|.|.
CASGLFDSRETQYF
TGTGCTAGTGGCCTGTTCGACAGCCGGGAGACCCAGTACTTC
>TRBV6-5|TRBJ2-2|TRBD2|.
CASRSGRALSTGELFF
TGTGCCAGCAGGAGCGGGAGGGCCCTCAGCACCGGGGAGCTGTTTTTT
>TRBV6-2/TRBV6-3|TRBJ2-2|.|few
CASSTPRARNTGELFF
TGTGCCAGCAGTACCCCTCGGGCTCGGAACACCGGGGAGCTGTTTTTT
>TRBV7-2|TRBJ2-5|.|many
CASSLTAGRLEGQYF
TGTGCCAGCAGCTTAACGGCAGGTCGGCTTGAGGGCCAGTACTTC
>TRBV5-6|TRBJ1-5|TRBD1|.
CASSKDRGHQPQHF
TGTGCCAGCAGCAAGGACAGGGGGCATCAGCCCCAGCATTTT
>TRBV19|TRBJ2-3|TRBD2|.
CASSIGTGTSRRAQYF
TGTGCCAGTAGTATAGGCACGGGGACTAGTAGAAGGGCGCAGTATTTT
>TRBV24-1|TRBJ2-5|TRBD1|.
CATSDPKLAGGRRTQYF
TGTGCCACCAGTGACCCCAAGTTGGCAGGGGGAAGGAGGACCCAGTACTTC
>TRBV6-2/TRBV6-3|TRBJ2-7|TRBD2|.
CASSSLAGSNF
TGTGCCAGCAGTTCACTAGCGGGATCGAACTTC
>TRBV6-1|TRBJ2-3|TRBD1|.
CASRSTGTTDTQYF
TGTGCCAGCAGGTCGACAGGGACCACAGATACGCAGTATTTT
>TRBV28|TRBJ2-7|.|.
CASRSGLLPYEQYF
TGTGCCTCGCGGTCTGGACTCCTTCCATACGAGCAGTACTTC
>TRBV10-3|TRBJ2-3|TRBD1|few
CAISAWTGGLTQYF
TGTGCCATCAGTGCTTGGACAGGGGGCCTTACGCAGTATTTT
>TRBV6-5|TRBJ2-3|.|.
CASSYFFGARGDTQYF
TGTGCCAGCAGTTACTTCTTTGGTGCAAGGGGAGATACGCAGTATTTT
>TRBV6-1|TRBJ2-3|.|many
CASSESTDTQYF
TGTGCCAGCAGTGAAAGCACAGATACGCAGTATTTT
>TRBV20-1|TRBJ2-3|TRBD2|once
CSARQAGGADTQYF
TGCAGTGCTAGGCAAGCGGGAGGTGCAGATACGCAGTATTTT
>TRBV11-2|TRBJ1-1|.|many
CASSSTGLNTEAFF
TGTGCCAGCAGCTCCACAGGATTGAACACTGAAGCTTTCTTT
>TRBV9|TRBJ2-3|.|many
CASSVGVHTDTQYF
TGTGCCAGCAGCGTAGGGGTTCACACAGATACGCAGTATTTT
>TRBV27|TRBJ2-1|TRBD2|.
CASRVRGERRQFF
TGTGCCAGCAGAGTTCGGGGGGAGAGACGGCAGTTCTTC